The 30 T cell receptor beta chains below were found in one sample sequenced in a study of vaccination and CD4 T cells after COVID-19. Once obtained from cultured CD4+ T cells, the DNA was sequenced using the Oncomine TCR Beta short-read assay. TCRdb reprocessed the PCR reads with MiXCR, giving one entry per CDR3 protein. Of some 8,600 distinct CDR3 sequences in the sample, approximately 70% were seen once. Stated treatment: approximately nine-day PBMC culture with coronavirus spike peptide pools or control peptides (ViraFEST assay). These receptors lack a known antigen. The sample taken for sequencing was CD4+ T cells from blood, cultured in vitro. Receptors originate from a human donor who had recovered from COVID-19.

This clonotype was seen once. The rearrangement joins TRBV19 to TRBJ2-3; a possible D gene is TRBD1 (5 bases). V lost 6 bases to trimming and J lost 3 bases, with 10 bases between them. From germline, CDR1 is LNHDA and CDR2 SQIVND (reference sequence). The CDR3 runs to 13 residues. CDR3 DNA sequence: TGTGCCAGTAGGCACGCAGGGACAGATACGCAGTATTTT. Residues: CASRHAGTDTQYF.

In nucleotides, the CDR3 is TGTGCCAGCAGCTTAGCGCAGGGTCTCGGAACTTACGAGCAGTACTTC. Its protein is CASSLAQGLGTYEQYF. The chain has TRBV7-8 and TRBJ2-7; perhaps TRBD1 as D (5 bases). The CDR3 consists of 16 residues. Germline V gives CDR1 SGHVS, CDR2 FQNEAQ. The V and J ends lost 0 bases and 4 bases respectively, with 16 bases between them.

The gene calls are TRBV15 and TRBJ2-3; D not resolved. Germline loops: CDR1 LNHNV, CDR2 YYDKDF (reference sequence). This CDR3 is built from 14 residues. Trimming removed 5 bases at V and 4 bases at J, with 13 bases between. CDR3 DNA sequence: TGTGCCACCAGCTTCCGTTCGAAGGCAGATACGCAGTATTTT. Amino acid sequence: CATSFRSKADTQYF. The whole variable domain, remainder taken from reference TRBV15 and TRBJ2-3, is DAMVIQNPRYQVTQFGKPVTLSCSQTLNHNVMYWYQQKSSQAPKLLFHYYDKDFNNEADTPDNFQSRRPNTSFCFLDIRSPGLGDTAMYLCATSFRSKADTQYFGPGTRLTVL.

This clonotype was observed a handful of times. The junction does not match germline at one end; this may be a read error. The chain recombines TRBV27 with TRBJ1-2, with 7 bases lining up with TRBD1. The CDR3 runs 9 residues. Germline CDR1 and CDR2: MNHEY and SMNVEV (reference sequence). The CDR3 loop is CARRRQGAF. CDR3 nucleotide sequence: TGTGCCAGAAGAAGACAGGGCGCCTTC.

The chain carries TRBV7-8 and TRBJ1-5; tentatively, D is TRBD1 (5 bases). Germline CDR1 is SGHVS and CDR2 is FQNEAQ. This CDR3 is built from 16 residues. The ends were cut back, 10 bases at V and 7 bases at J, with 26 bases in the middle. The CDR3 loop reads CATSRAGTPGRQPQHF. DNA for the CDR3: TGTGCCACCTCAAGGGCCGGGACCCCAGGGAGGCAGCCCCAGCATTTT.

This chain joins TRBV12-3 or TRBV12-4 and TRBJ1-1; no clear D. Trimming cost V 7 bases and J 5 bases, with 14 bases left between them. The CDR3 has 13 amino acids. The CDR3 loop is CASIVQEITEAFF. For the CDR3, the DNA is TGTGCCAGCATTGTCCAGGAGATTACTGAAGCTTTCTTT.

The V gene is TRBV7-2, the J gene TRBJ2-7; 10 bases line up with TRBD1. The CDR3 spans 14 residues. Germline V lookup: CDR1 SGHTA, CDR2 FQGNSA. V trimming: 2 bases; J trimming: 7 bases; junction bases outside the gene matches: 5. The CDR3: CASSLSSGQGEQYF. The CDR3 DNA follows: TGTGCCAGCAGCTTAAGTTCGGGACAGGGGGAGCAGTACTTC. Full variable domain (missing parts from reference TRBV7-2 and TRBJ2-7): GAGVSQSPSNKVTEKGKDVELRCDPISGHTALYWYRQSLGQGLEFLIYFQGNSAPDKSGLPSDRFSAERTGGSVSTLTIQRTQQEDSAVYLCASSLSSGQGEQYFGPGTRLTVT.

Of note for this clonotype: The junction shows a germline mismatch at one end, possibly a read error. This rearrangement joins TRBV10-3 to TRBJ1-5, with 8 bases fitting TRBD1. The germline CDR1 and CDR2 sequences are ENHRY and SYGVKD. The CDR3 totals 13 residues. CDR3 in amino acids: CASSYGQGQPQHF. The CDR3 nucleotides are TGTGCCAGCAGTTACGGACAGGGCCAGCCCCAGCATTTT.

V and J are TRBV19 and TRBJ1-2; 10 bases are a match to TRBD1. Germline V gene sequence: CDR1 LNHDA, CDR2 SQIVND (reference sequence). V shed 3 bases and J 0 bases; nucleotides not matched to a gene: 7. The CDR3 consists of 17 residues. CDR3 coding DNA: TGTGCCAGTAGTATGGGGACAGGGGCAGGGGCTAACTATGGCTACACCTTC. Translation gives CASSMGTGAGANYGYTF.

The rearrangement joins TRBV30 to TRBJ1-1, with D perhaps matching TRBD1 (5 bases). Trimming removed 1 base from V and 0 bases from J, with 12 bases in between. This CDR3 has 15 residues. Per the germline V gene, CDR1 is GTSNPN and CDR2 is SVGIG (reference sequence). CDR3 sequence (DNA): TGTGCCTGGAGTGGACAGTTATTGATGAACACTGAAGCTTTCTTT. Amino acid sequence: CAWSGQLLMNTEAFF.

This clonotype was picked up a small number of times. The rearrangement links TRBV19 to TRBJ1-5; a possible D gene is TRBD1 (5 bases). Between the trimmed V and J ends, which lost 4 bases and 7 bases, there was a span of 11 bases. The CDR3 has 13 residues. Germline CDR1 and CDR2: LNHDA and SQIVND (reference sequence). CDR3 DNA: TGTGCCAGTAGTACTCTTGGGGGGCAGCCCCAGCATTTT. This encodes CASSTLGGQPQHF.

J is TRBJ1-5 and V is TRBV6-1, with 9 bases aligning to TRBD1. This CDR3 spans 16 amino acids. With V trimmed by 6 bases and J by 5 bases, 11 bases remained unmatched. Germline CDR1 is MNHNS and CDR2 is SASEGT. CDR3 sequence (DNA): TGTGCCAGCAGCGGAAGGGACAGGGTTGAGGATCAGCCCCAGCATTTT. Its translation is CASSGRDRVEDQPQHF.

This clonotype was found a few times. The rearrangement uses TRBV11-2 and TRBJ2-5, with 7 positions matching TRBD2. V trimming: 4 bases; J trimming: 5 bases; junction bases outside the gene matches: 4. The CDR3 extends over 13 amino acids. Germline lookup yields CDR1 SGHAT and CDR2 FQNNGV. The CDR3 reads CASSSGLRETQYF. The CDR3, as DNA: TGTGCCAGCAGCTCGGGACTACGTGAGACCCAGTACTTC.

The chain joins TRBV7-9 to TRBJ2-1; TRBD1 agrees at 8 bases. This CDR3 region has 16 residues. Per germline, CDR1 SEHNR and CDR2 FQNEAQ (reference sequence). The junction had 4 bases not matched to a gene; V was cut back by 3 bases and J by 0 bases. The CDR3 DNA sequence: TGTGCCAGCAGCTTGTCAGGGGGCGGCTCCTACAATGAGCAGTTCTTC. This codes for CASSLSGGGSYNEQFF.

This clonotype is judged medium-sized. The chain links TRBV4-3 to TRBJ2-1; D could derive from TRBD1 or TRBD2 (5 bases each). The CDR3 has 17 residues. In germline, CDR1 is LGHNA, CDR2 YSLEER. V gave up 4 bases and J gave up 3 bases, with 19 bases separating them. The CDR3 here is CASSPRGSGALYNEQFF. The CDR3 nucleotides are TGCGCCAGCAGCCCCCGGGGCTCCGGGGCTCTCTACAATGAGCAGTTCTTC.

Worth noting for this clonotype: At one end the junction does not follow the germline gene, possibly because of a read error. The genes are TRBV28 and TRBJ1-5, with TRBD1 matching 8 bases. Germline V gene lookup returns CDR1 MDHEN and CDR2 SYDVKM. The CDR3 contains 16 residues. The CDR3 sequence is CAGSWQGQVSNQPQHF. DNA for the CDR3: TGTGCCGGCAGTTGGCAGGGACAGGTTAGCAATCAGCCCCAGCATTTT.

The chain joins TRBV2 to TRBJ1-2, with 9 bases that match TRBD1. Germline loops: CDR1 SNHLY, CDR2 FYNNEI. J lost 4 bases, V lost 6 bases, and 3 bases had no gene match. The CDR3 has 13 residues. As DNA, the CDR3 is TGTGCCAGCAGCGTGGACAGGGGCTATGGCTACACCTTC. Translated: CASSVDRGYGYTF.

This sequence joins TRBV7-9 and TRBJ2-7; D unclear. The length of the CDR3 is 17 residues. The ends were cut back, 0 bases at V and 4 bases at J, with 19 bases in the middle. Germline V gives CDR1 SEHNR, CDR2 FQNEAQ (reference sequence). The CDR3 DNA is TGTGCCAGCAGCTTAGCCCCCCGGAATCGCCTAGTGTACGAGCAGTACTTC. Protein product: CASSLAPRNRLVYEQYF.

The chain has TRBV6-1 and TRBJ1-2, with D hard to call. V was pared by 4 bases and J by 4 bases, with 10 bases between. This CDR3 is 13 amino acids long. Germline CDR1 and CDR2: MNHNS and SASEGT. CDR3 in DNA: TGTGCCAGCAGTGTTCCGGGGTCCTATGGCTACACCTTC. Translating gives CASSVPGSYGYTF.

This chain links TRBV27 with TRBJ2-3; TRBD1 might be the D (5 bases). This CDR3 comprises 14 residues. Trimming pared 5 bases from V and 1 base from J, leaving 10 bases between. CDR1 is MNHEY, CDR2 SMNVEV, per germline (reference sequence). CDR3 amino acids: CASSVFRGTDTQYF. The CDR3 nucleotides read TGTGCCAGCAGTGTCTTCAGGGGCACAGATACGCAGTATTTT.

The V call is TRBV12-3 or TRBV12-4, the J call TRBJ2-7; 10 bases are shared with TRBD2. V lost 5 bases and J lost 1; bases outside the gene matches: 11. The CDR3 covers 17 residues. Written as DNA, the CDR3 is TGTGCCAGCAGTCTCTTCTGGACTAGCGGAGGGTCCTACGAGCAGTACTTC. Translation gives CASSLFWTSGGSYEQYF.

This rearrangement joins TRBV20-1 to TRBJ2-7; 12 positions match TRBD1. With 5 bases clipped from V and 7 bases from J, the junction kept 9 bases outside the gene matches. CDR3 length equals 14 residues. Germline V gives CDR1 DFQATT, CDR2 SNEGSKA (reference sequence). CDR3 DNA: TGCAGTGCTCCCCCGGGACAGGGGGCGGGGGAGCAGTACTTC. It is translated as CSAPPGQGAGEQYF.

This chain joins TRBV20-1 and TRBJ2-7; D is possibly TRBD1 or TRBD2 (5 bases each). CDR1 is DFQATT, CDR2 SNEGSKA, per germline (reference sequence). Between the trimmed V and J ends, which lost 0 bases and 9 bases, there was a span of 12 bases. CDR3 length: 12 residues. The CDR3: CSARDPGRLQYF. CDR3 sequence (DNA): TGCAGTGCTAGAGATCCGGGACGCTTGCAGTACTTC.

The chain links TRBV20-1 to TRBJ2-4, with a tentative D call TRBD1 (5 bases). The CDR3 consists of 14 residues. Trimming pared 5 bases from V and 0 bases from J, leaving 11 bases between. Germline CDR1 reads DFQATT; CDR2 reads SNEGSKA (reference sequence). CDR3 loop: CSASRQGAKNIQYF. The CDR3 region has the DNA TGCAGTGCTTCCCGCCAGGGAGCCAAAAACATTCAGTACTTC.

This sequence joins TRBV6-1 and TRBJ1-1; possible D gene TRBD1, 6 bases. Germline values: CDR1 MNHNS, CDR2 SASEGT. The ends were cut back, 8 bases at V and 4 bases at J, with 20 bases in the middle. This CDR3 spans 15 amino acids. The CDR3 DNA is TGTGCCAGCGGAAAAGGGGGGGGCAGGGGCACTGAAGCTTTCTTT. Protein: CASGKGGGRGTEAFF.

The chain couples TRBV7-9 to TRBJ2-2; possible D gene TRBD1, 5 bases. Germline V lookup: CDR1 SEHNR, CDR2 FQNEAQ (reference sequence). The CDR3 covers 16 residues. The V end lost 4 bases, the J end lost 5 bases, and 17 bases lay between the germline ends. Written as DNA, the CDR3 is TGTGCCAGCAGCTCGAGCCAGGGCAGATGGACCGGGGAGCTGTTTTTT. Protein sequence: CASSSSQGRWTGELFF.

V usage is TRBV7-2 and J usage is TRBJ1-1, with D unresolved. The CDR3 loop spans 15 amino acids. Germline V gives CDR1 SGHTA, CDR2 FQGNSA. V dropped 0 bases and J dropped 0 bases, with 8 bases sitting between them. The CDR3 region is CASSLAASMNTEAFF. The CDR3, as DNA: TGTGCCAGCAGCTTAGCGGCTTCCATGAACACTGAAGCTTTCTTT.

The chain links TRBV24-1 to TRBJ2-4; TRBD1 is a possible D gene (5 bases). The germline V gene has CDR1 KGHDR and CDR2 SFDVKD. The CDR3 is made up of 11 amino acids. V shed 7 bases and J shed 9 bases, with 9 bases lying between them. The chain's CDR3 is CATSTGSIQYF. CDR3 DNA sequence: TGTGCCACCAGCACAGGAAGCATTCAGTACTTC.

This clonotype has just a few counts. The rearrangement joins TRBV15 to TRBJ2-3; D unclear. V was clipped by 0 bases and J by 2 bases, with 6 bases between them. This CDR3 has 14 residues. Germline-derived CDR1 and CDR2 are LNHNV and YYDKDF (reference sequence). This chain's CDR3 is CATSRERFTDTQYF. In DNA form, the CDR3 reads TGTGCCACCAGCAGAGAGCGGTTCACAGATACGCAGTATTTT.

V and J are TRBV5-1 and TRBJ2-5; D remains unclear. In germline, CDR1 is SGHRS, CDR2 YFSETQ. This CDR3 comprises 13 residues. V was cut by 7 bases and J by 4 bases, with 14 bases left in between. The CDR3 DNA reads TGCGCCAGCCGGCCACCAGAACGAGAGACCCAGTACTTC. It is translated as CASRPPERETQYF.